The T cell receptor beta chain described here comes from a study of T cells in tuberculosis. About this clone itself: Its antigen is not known.

Tuberculin skin test and IGRA determined adolescents' latent tuberculosis status at entry. There are 14 residues in the CDR3. The V end lost 5 bases, the J end lost 2 bases, and 11 bases lay between the germline ends. Germline values: CDR1 ENHRY, CDR2 SYGVKD. Clones were read by immunoSEQ multiplex PCR, and TCRdb kept only the in-frame ones, dropping some. The sample has over 30,000 clones, about nine tenths seen once; the top ten hold around 7.7%. Study-wide points: Cases with active tuberculosis were adults, while controls were adolescents. Shorter CDR3-alpha in active tuberculosis partly drove smaller distances. A GMM-specific repertoire classifier reached roughly 87% accuracy, AUROC around 0.87.

Sequenced input: PBMCs. This clonotype was sampled from a donor between 10 and 35 years old with latent tuberculosis or without tuberculosis infection. Some clones in this sample may be carry-over from other donors' samples. This rearrangement joins TRBV10-3 to TRBJ2-3, with a tentative D call TRBD2 (6 bases). The CDR3 DNA reads as TGTGCCATCAGTCTGGGCGGGAACACAGATACGCAGTATTTT. Amino acid sequence: CAISLGGNTDTQYF.